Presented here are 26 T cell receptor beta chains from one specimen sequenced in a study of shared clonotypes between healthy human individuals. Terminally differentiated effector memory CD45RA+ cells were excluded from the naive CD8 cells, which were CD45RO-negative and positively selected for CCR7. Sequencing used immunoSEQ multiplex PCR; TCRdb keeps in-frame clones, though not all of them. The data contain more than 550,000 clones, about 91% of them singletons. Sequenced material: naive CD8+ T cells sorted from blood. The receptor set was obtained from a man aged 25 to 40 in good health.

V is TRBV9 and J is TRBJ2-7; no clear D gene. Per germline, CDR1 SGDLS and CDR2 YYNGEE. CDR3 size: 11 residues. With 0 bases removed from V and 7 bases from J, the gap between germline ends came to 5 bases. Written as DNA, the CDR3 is TGTGCCAGCAGCGTAGATGGGGAGCAGTACTTC. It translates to CASSVDGEQYF. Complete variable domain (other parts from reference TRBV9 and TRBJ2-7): DSGVTQTPKHLITATGQRVTLRCSPRSGDLSVYWYQQSLDQGLQFLIQYYNGEERAKGNILERFSAQQFPDLHSELNLSSLELGDSALYFCASSVDGEQYFGPGTRLTVT.

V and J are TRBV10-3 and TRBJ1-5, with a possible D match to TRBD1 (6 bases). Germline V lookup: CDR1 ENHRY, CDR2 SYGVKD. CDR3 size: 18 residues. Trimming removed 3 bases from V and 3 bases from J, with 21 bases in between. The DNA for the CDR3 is TGTGCCATCAGTGAAGGGGTGATCACGGGACAAACCAATCAGCCCCAGCATTTT. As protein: CAISEGVITGQTNQPQHF.

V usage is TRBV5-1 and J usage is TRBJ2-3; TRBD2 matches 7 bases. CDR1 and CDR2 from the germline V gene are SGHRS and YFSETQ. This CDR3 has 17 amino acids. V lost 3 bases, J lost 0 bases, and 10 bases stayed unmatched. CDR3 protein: CASSYNKRGPSTDTQYF. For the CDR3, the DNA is TGCGCCAGCAGCTATAATAAGCGGGGCCCGAGCACAGATACGCAGTATTTT.

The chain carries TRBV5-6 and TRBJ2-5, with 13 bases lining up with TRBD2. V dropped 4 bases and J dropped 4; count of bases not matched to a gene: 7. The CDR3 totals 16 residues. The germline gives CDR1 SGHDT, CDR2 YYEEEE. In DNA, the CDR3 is TGTGCCAGCAGCAGGGGACTAGCGGGATCCTTAGAGACCCAGTACTTC. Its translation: CASSRGLAGSLETQYF.

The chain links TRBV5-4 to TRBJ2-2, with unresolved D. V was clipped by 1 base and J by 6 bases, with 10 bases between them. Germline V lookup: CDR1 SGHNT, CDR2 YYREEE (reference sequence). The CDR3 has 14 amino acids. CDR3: CASSLWGLSGELFF. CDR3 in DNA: TGTGCCAGCAGCTTGTGGGGTTTATCCGGGGAGCTGTTTTTT.

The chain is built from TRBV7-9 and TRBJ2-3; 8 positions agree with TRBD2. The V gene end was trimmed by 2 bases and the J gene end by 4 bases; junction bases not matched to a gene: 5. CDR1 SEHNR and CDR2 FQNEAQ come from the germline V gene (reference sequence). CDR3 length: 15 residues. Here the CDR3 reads CASSLNPAGADTQYF. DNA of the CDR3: TGTGCCAGCAGCTTAAACCCAGCGGGAGCAGATACGCAGTATTTT. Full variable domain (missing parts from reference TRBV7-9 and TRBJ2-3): DTGVSQNPRHKITKRGQNVTFRCDPISEHNRLYWYRQTLGQGPEFLTYFQNEAQLEKSRLLSDRFSAERPKGSFSTLEIQRTEQGDSAMYLCASSLNPAGADTQYFGPGTRLTVL.

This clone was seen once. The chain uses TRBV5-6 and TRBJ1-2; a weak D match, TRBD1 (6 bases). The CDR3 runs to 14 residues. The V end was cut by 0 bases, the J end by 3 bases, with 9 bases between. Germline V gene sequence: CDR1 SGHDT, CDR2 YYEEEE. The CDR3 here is CASSLGQAYYGYTF. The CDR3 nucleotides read TGTGCCAGCAGCTTGGGACAGGCATACTATGGCTACACCTTC.

In DNA, the CDR3 is TGTGCCAGCAGCAGAGGATTGGGTGAAGCTTTCTTT. This codes for CASSRGLGEAFF. J is TRBJ1-1 and V is TRBV9, with unresolved D. The CDR3 is 12 amino acids. Trimming left V 4 bases short and J 7 bases short, with 11 bases between. Per germline, CDR1 SGDLS and CDR2 YYNGEE.

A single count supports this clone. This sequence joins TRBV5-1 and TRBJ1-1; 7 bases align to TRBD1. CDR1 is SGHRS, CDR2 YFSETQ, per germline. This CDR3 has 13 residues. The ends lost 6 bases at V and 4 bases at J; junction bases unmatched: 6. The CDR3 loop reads CASNRGLGTEAFF. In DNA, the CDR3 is TGCGCCAGCAACAGGGGTCTTGGCACTGAAGCTTTCTTT.

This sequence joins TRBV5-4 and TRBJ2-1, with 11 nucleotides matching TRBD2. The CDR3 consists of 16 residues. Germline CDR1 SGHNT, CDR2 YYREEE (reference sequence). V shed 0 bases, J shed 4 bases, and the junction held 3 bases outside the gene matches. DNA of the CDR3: TGTGCCAGCAGCTTGGTGGGACTAGCGGTTTACAATGAGCAGTTCTTC. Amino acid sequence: CASSLVGLAVYNEQFF.

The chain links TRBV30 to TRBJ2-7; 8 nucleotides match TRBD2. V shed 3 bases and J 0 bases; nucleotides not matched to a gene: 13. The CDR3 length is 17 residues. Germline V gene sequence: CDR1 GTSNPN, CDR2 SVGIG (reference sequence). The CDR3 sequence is CAWRGPGLAGPSYEQYF. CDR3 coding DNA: TGTGCCTGGAGGGGACCGGGCCTAGCGGGTCCCTCCTACGAGCAGTACTTC.

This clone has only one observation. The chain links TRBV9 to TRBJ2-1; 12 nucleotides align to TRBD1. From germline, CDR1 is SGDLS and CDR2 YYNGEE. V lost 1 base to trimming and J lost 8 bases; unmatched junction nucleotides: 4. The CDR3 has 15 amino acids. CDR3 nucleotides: TGTGCCAGCAGCGTATGGGACAGGGGGCTGGATGAGCAGTTCTTC. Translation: CASSVWDRGLDEQFF. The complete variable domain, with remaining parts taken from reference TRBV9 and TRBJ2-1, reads DSGVTQTPKHLITATGQRVTLRCSPRSGDLSVYWYQQSLDQGLQFLIQYYNGEERAKGNILERFSAQQFPDLHSELNLSSLELGDSALYFCASSVWDRGLDEQFFGPGTRLTVL.

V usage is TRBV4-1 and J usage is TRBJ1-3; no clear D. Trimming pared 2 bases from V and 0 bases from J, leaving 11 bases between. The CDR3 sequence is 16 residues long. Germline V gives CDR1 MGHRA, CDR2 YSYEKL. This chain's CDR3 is CASSQQLTDSGNTIYF. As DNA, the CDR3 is TGCGCCAGCAGCCAACAACTTACCGACTCTGGAAACACCATATATTTT.

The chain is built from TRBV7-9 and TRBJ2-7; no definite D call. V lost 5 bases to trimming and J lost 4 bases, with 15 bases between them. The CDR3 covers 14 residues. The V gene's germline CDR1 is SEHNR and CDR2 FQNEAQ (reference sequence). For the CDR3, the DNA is TGTGCCAGCAGCCGTACGGGCCAAGCTTACGAGCAGTACTTC. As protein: CASSRTGQAYEQYF.

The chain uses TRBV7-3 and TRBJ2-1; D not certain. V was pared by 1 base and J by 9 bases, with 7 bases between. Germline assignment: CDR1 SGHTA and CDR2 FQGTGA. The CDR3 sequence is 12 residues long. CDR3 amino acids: CASSLNGGEQFF. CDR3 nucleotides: TGTGCCAGCAGCTTAAACGGCGGTGAGCAGTTCTTC.

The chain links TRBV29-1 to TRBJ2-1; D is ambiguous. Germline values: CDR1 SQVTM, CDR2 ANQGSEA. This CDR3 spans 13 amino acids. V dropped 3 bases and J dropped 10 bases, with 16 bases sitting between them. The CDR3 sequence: CSVEDPWTREQFF. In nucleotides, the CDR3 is TGCAGCGTTGAGGACCCCTGGACGCGGGAGCAGTTCTTC.

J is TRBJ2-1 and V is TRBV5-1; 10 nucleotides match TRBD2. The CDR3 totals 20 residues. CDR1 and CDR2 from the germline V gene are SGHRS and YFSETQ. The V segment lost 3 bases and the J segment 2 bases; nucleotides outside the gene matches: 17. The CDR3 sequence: CASSWRLERRTSGTYNEQFF. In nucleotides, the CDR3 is TGCGCCAGCAGCTGGCGGCTGGAGAGGCGGACTAGCGGAACCTACAATGAGCAGTTCTTC.

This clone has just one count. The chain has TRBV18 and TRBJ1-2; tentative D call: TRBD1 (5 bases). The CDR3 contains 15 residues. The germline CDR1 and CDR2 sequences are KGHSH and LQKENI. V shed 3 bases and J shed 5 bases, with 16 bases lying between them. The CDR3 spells CASSPPPSTAYGYTF. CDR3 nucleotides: TGTGCCAGCTCACCCCCCCCTTCGACAGCTTATGGCTACACCTTC.

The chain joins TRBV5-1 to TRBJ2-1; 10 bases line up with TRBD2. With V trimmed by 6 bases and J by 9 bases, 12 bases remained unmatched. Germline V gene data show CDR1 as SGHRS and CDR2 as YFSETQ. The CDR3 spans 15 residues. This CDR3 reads CASIGLAGEVGEQFF. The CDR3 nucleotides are TGCGCCAGCATAGGGCTAGCGGGAGAGGTGGGTGAGCAGTTCTTC.

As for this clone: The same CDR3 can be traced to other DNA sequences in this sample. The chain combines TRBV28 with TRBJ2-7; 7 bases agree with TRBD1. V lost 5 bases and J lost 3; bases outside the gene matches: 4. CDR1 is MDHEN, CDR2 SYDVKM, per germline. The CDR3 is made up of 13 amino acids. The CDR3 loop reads CASSPGTDYEQYF. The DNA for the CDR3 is TGTGCCAGCAGTCCCGGGACAGACTACGAGCAGTACTTC.

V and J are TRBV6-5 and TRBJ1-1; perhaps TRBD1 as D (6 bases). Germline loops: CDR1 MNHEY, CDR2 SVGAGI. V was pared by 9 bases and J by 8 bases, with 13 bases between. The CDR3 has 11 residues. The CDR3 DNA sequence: TGTGCCAGTCTTTCCGGGACAGAAGCTTTCTTT. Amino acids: CASLSGTEAFF.

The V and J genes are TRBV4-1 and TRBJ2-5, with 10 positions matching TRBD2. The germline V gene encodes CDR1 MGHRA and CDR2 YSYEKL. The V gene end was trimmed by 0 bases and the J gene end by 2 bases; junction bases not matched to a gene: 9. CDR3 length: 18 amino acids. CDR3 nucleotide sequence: TGCGCCAGCAGCCAAGACCCAAGAGCGGGAGGGATGCAAGAGACCCAGTACTTC. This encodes CASSQDPRAGGMQETQYF.

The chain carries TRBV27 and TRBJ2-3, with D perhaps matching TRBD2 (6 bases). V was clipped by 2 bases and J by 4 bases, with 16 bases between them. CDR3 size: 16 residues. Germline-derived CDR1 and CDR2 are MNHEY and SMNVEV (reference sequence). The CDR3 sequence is CASSLVPGAVADTQYF. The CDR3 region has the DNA TGTGCCAGCAGTTTAGTGCCGGGAGCTGTCGCAGATACGCAGTATTTT.

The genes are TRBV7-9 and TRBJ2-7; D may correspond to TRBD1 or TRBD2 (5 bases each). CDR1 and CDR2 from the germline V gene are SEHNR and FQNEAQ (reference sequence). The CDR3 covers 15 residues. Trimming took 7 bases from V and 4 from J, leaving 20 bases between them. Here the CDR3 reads CASIPQGPSGYEQYF. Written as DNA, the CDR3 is TGTGCCAGCATCCCCCAGGGACCTTCCGGGTACGAGCAGTACTTC. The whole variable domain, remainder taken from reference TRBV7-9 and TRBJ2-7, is DTGVSQNPRHKITKRGQNVTFRCDPISEHNRLYWYRQTLGQGPEFLTYFQNEAQLEKSRLLSDRFSAERPKGSFSTLEIQRTEQGDSAMYLCASIPQGPSGYEQYFGPGTRLTVT.

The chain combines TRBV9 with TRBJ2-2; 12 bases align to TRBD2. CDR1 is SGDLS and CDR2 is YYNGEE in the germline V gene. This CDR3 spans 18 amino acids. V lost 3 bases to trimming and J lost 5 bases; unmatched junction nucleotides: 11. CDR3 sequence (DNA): TGTGCCAGCAGCGACTCCCCTTCCGGGACTAGCGGGACCGGGGAGCTGTTTTTT. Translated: CASSDSPSGTSGTGELFF.

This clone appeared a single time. CDR3 sequence reads: CSVTGTSGRALGEQYF. The CDR3 nucleotides read TGCAGCGTCACCGGGACTAGCGGGAGGGCGCTAGGGGAGCAGTACTTC. This chain links TRBV29-1 with TRBJ2-7; TRBD2 matches at 16 bases. This CDR3 is built from 16 residues. The ends lost 6 bases at V and 7 bases at J; junction bases unmatched: 12. Germline V gene data show CDR1 as SQVTM and CDR2 as ANQGSEA.